Below, 27 T cell receptor beta chains from the same sample are listed, as sequenced in a study of T-cell reconstitution after alpha-beta-depleted transplantation in children. This sample's TCRbeta library carried unique molecular identifier barcodes. TCRdb reanalysed the PCR reads using MiXCR and keeps one entry per CDR3 protein. Among fewer than 550,000 distinct CDR3 sequences listed, roughly 10% were seen once. The sample was PBMCs, taken before TCRalphabeta/CD19-depleted stem cell transplant. These receptor sequences come from a child aged 2 to 15 with inherited bone marrow failure, due to receive a stem cell transplant.

In its sample, this clonotype was seen many times. This chain uses TRBV12-3 or TRBV12-4 with TRBJ2-5, with 7 positions matching TRBD2. This CDR3 region has 16 residues. With 5 bases clipped from V and 5 bases from J, the junction kept 14 bases outside the gene matches. The CDR3 DNA sequence: TGTGCCAGCAGTCTTATTGGGGGGGAGGGCCCGGAGACCCAGTACTTC. This translates into CASSLIGGEGPETQYF.

There are a few counts of this clonotype. This rearrangement joins TRBV9 to TRBJ2-5; D unclear. V was cut by 0 bases and J by 2 bases, with 8 bases left in between. CDR1 is SGDLS and CDR2 is YYNGEE in the germline V gene. This CDR3 comprises 14 residues. As DNA, the CDR3 is TGTGCCAGCAGCGTAGGAGCTTTTCAAGAGACCCAGTACTTC. This translates into CASSVGAFQETQYF.

This clonotype was picked up many times. The genes are TRBV29-1 and TRBJ1-1; D might be TRBD1 (6 bases). Germline V lookup: CDR1 SQVTM, CDR2 ANQGSEA. The CDR3 loop spans 13 amino acids. V was clipped by 7 bases and J by 0 bases, with 12 bases between them. In nucleotides, the CDR3 is TGCAGCGGGTGGGGACAAGTGAACACTGAAGCTTTCTTT. Amino acid sequence: CSGWGQVNTEAFF.

This clonotype has at least ten counts. CDR3 coding DNA: TGTGCCAGCAGTGAAGCACCGCCACCCTTTGGCGATACGCAGTATTTT. Protein sequence: CASSEAPPPFGDTQYF. The rearrangement joins TRBV2 to TRBJ2-3; D is ambiguous. The CDR3 consists of 16 residues. Germline-derived CDR1 and CDR2 are SNHLY and FYNNEI. Trimming stripped 0 bases from V and 6 bases from J, with 16 bases between. The whole variable domain, filled in from reference TRBV2 and TRBJ2-3, reads EPEVTQTPSHQVTQMGQEVILRCVPISNHLYFYWYRQILGQKVEFLVSFYNNEISEKSEIFDDQFSVERPDGSNFTLKIRSTKLEDSAMYFCASSEAPPPFGDTQYFGPGTRLTVL.

This clonotype has at least ten counts. V usage is TRBV29-1 and J usage is TRBJ2-7; TRBD2 agrees at 11 bases. CDR1 is SQVTM and CDR2 is ANQGSEA in the germline V gene. Trimming at V came to 6 bases and at J to 6 bases, leaving 4 bases not matched to a gene. The length of the CDR3 is 12 residues. The CDR3 nucleotides are TGCAGCGTGACAGGGACTAGCGGCGAGCAGTACTTC. This codes for CSVTGTSGEQYF.

This clonotype occurred many times. The chain links TRBV4-3 to TRBJ1-2; no reliable D call. V lost 1 base to trimming and J lost 0 bases, with 9 bases between them. The CDR3 has 15 residues. In germline, CDR1 is LGHNA, CDR2 YSLEER. The CDR3 is CASSQGTRANYGYTF. The CDR3 coding sequence is TGCGCCAGCAGCCAAGGTACCAGAGCTAACTATGGCTACACCTTC.

This clonotype showed up many times. The chain combines TRBV7-8 with TRBJ1-5; D is possibly TRBD1 (6 bases). V was cut by 5 bases and J by 9 bases, with 14 bases left in between. From germline, CDR1 is SGHVS and CDR2 FQNEAQ. The CDR3 consists of 13 residues. The CDR3 loop reads CASSRDTQGPQHF. For the CDR3, the DNA is TGTGCCAGCAGCCGGGACACCCAAGGGCCCCAGCATTTT.

This clonotype was counted ten times or more. The V gene is TRBV4-3, the J gene TRBJ2-1, with TRBD2 as a possible D gene (6 bases). V was trimmed by 0 bases and J by 7 bases, leaving 13 bases between them. From germline, CDR1 is LGHNA and CDR2 YSLEER. This CDR3 contains 15 residues. The CDR3 region has the DNA TGCGCCAGCAGCCAAGACGCGGGGACCGGGAATGAGCAGTTCTTC. This encodes CASSQDAGTGNEQFF.

This clonotype occurred many times. The CDR3 spells CSVVRGFLSTDTQYF. DNA for the CDR3: TGCAGCGTTGTTCGGGGCTTCCTTAGCACAGATACGCAGTATTTT. The chain recombines TRBV29-1 with TRBJ2-3; D is perhaps TRBD1 or TRBD2 (5 bases each). CDR1 and CDR2 (germline): SQVTM, ANQGSEA. This CDR3 region has 15 residues. Between the trimmed V and J ends, which lost 4 bases and 0 bases, there was a span of 14 bases.

This clonotype occurred many times. The chain carries TRBV28 and TRBJ1-2, with D unresolved. The V end lost 6 bases, the J end lost 0 bases, and 5 bases lay between the germline ends. The CDR3 has 12 residues. Germline CDR1 reads MDHEN; CDR2 reads SYDVKM. The CDR3 bases are TGTGCCAGCAGCCCCCCTAACTATGGCTACACCTTC. It yields the protein CASSPPNYGYTF.

Ten or more counts support this clonotype. The chain joins TRBV6-6 to TRBJ1-6; no reliable D call. CDR1 MNHNY and CDR2 SVGAGI come from the germline V gene (reference sequence). The CDR3 has 13 amino acids. Trimming left V 2 bases short and J 8 bases short, with 7 bases between. The CDR3 DNA reads as TGTGCCAGCAGTTACCAGGCCGATTCACCCCTCCACTTT. It codes for CASSYQADSPLHF.

In its sample, this clonotype was seen many times. J is TRBJ2-2 and V is TRBV20-1; D unclear. Trimming pared 0 bases from V and 5 bases from J, leaving 10 bases between. The germline gives CDR1 DFQATT, CDR2 SNEGSKA (reference sequence). The CDR3 runs to 14 residues. CDR3 DNA sequence: TGCAGTGCTAGAGATATCGATCGGACCGGGGAGCTGTTTTTT. Protein product: CSARDIDRTGELFF.

This clonotype was seen many times. The chain is built from TRBV7-2 and TRBJ2-2, with D maybe TRBD2 (6 bases). CDR3 length equals 14 residues. Per the germline V gene, CDR1 is SGHTA and CDR2 is FQGNSA. The germline V and J ends were trimmed by 5 bases and 7 bases, with 14 bases remaining between them. The CDR3 is CASSSRRDSGELFF. In DNA form, the CDR3 reads TGTGCCAGCAGCAGCAGGCGGGATAGCGGGGAGCTGTTTTTT. Combining the CDR3 with reference TRBV7-2 and TRBJ2-2 gives the whole variable domain GAGVSQSPSNKVTEKGKDVELRCDPISGHTALYWYRQSLGQGLEFLIYFQGNSAPDKSGLPSDRFSAERTGGSVSTLTIQRTQQEDSAVYLCASSSRRDSGELFFGEGSRLTVL.

This clonotype was seen ten or more times. The chain employs TRBV28 and TRBJ2-1; 13 bases align to TRBD2. V lost 3 bases and J lost 8; bases outside the gene matches: 10. Germline V lookup: CDR1 MDHEN, CDR2 SYDVKM. This CDR3 contains 17 residues. The CDR3 loop is CASSFFGLAGVGDEQFF. The CDR3 bases are TGTGCCAGCAGTTTCTTTGGACTAGCGGGGGTAGGGGATGAGCAGTTCTTC.

The chain has TRBV20-1 and TRBJ2-2; D remains ambiguous. This CDR3 contains 15 residues. Germline-derived CDR1 and CDR2 are DFQATT and SNEGSKA (reference sequence). Deletions cut 0 bases from V and 3 bases from J, with 11 bases between. This CDR3 reads CSARDYNSYTGELFF. CDR3 DNA sequence: TGCAGTGCTAGAGATTACAACAGCTACACCGGGGAGCTGTTTTTT.

The chain combines TRBV20-1 with TRBJ2-2; possibly TRBD2 for D (5 bases). The CDR3 spans 13 residues. CDR1 is DFQATT, CDR2 SNEGSKA, per germline (reference sequence). The CDR3 loop reads CSRREPSTGELFF. For the CDR3, the DNA is TGCAGCCGAAGGGAGCCCAGCACCGGGGAGCTGTTTTTT.

This clonotype was counted ten times or more. The rearrangement links TRBV10-3 to TRBJ1-6, with TRBD1 as a possible D gene (6 bases). CDR1 is ENHRY, CDR2 SYGVKD, per germline. This CDR3 comprises 16 residues. Trimming took 2 bases from V and 2 from J, leaving 10 bases between them. CDR3 region: CAISETQGAYNSPLHF. The CDR3 nucleotides read TGTGCCATCAGTGAGACACAGGGAGCCTATAATTCACCCCTCCACTTT.

In its sample, this clonotype was seen many times. J is TRBJ2-1 and V is TRBV13, with D possibly matching TRBD2 (5 bases). The CDR3 is 15 amino acids. The V and J ends lost 1 base and 3 bases respectively, with 10 bases between them. The germline gives CDR1 PRHDT, CDR2 FYEKMQ (reference sequence). CDR3 loop: CASSLELGSYNEQFF. CDR3 nucleotides: TGTGCCAGCAGCTTAGAACTAGGCAGCTACAATGAGCAGTTCTTC.

The V call is TRBV7-2, the J call TRBJ2-5; TRBD2 might be the D (6 bases). V lost 1 base to trimming and J lost 8 bases, with 20 bases between them. CDR3 length: 16 amino acids. CDR1 is SGHTA, CDR2 FQGNSA, per germline. CDR3 sequence (DNA): TGTGCCAGCAGCTTAGAGTATGTGGTGGCTAGCGCCACCCAGTACTTC. This translates into CASSLEYVVASATQYF.

This chain links TRBV20-1 with TRBJ2-2; 8 nucleotides align to TRBD2. Germline values: CDR1 DFQATT, CDR2 SNEGSKA (reference sequence). This CDR3 is built from 14 residues. V trimming: 3 bases; J trimming: 1 base; junction bases outside the gene matches: 1. In nucleotides, the CDR3 is TGCAGTGCTAGCACTAGCGGGAACACCGGGGAGCTGTTTTTT. This translates into CSASTSGNTGELFF.

This clonotype was detected many times. The chain carries TRBV29-1 and TRBJ2-2; D remains ambiguous. CDR1 is SQVTM and CDR2 is ANQGSEA in the germline V gene. The V end lost 5 bases, the J end lost 1 base, and 8 bases lay between the germline ends. The CDR3 consists of 13 residues. CDR3: CSVIRRNTGELFF. The CDR3 DNA is TGCAGCGTTATCAGGCGGAACACCGGGGAGCTGTTTTTT.

This clonotype was seen many times. The chain couples TRBV20-1 to TRBJ2-3, with D perhaps TRBD2 (5 bases). The V and J ends lost 0 bases and 1 base respectively, with 14 bases between them. The germline V gene encodes CDR1 DFQATT and CDR2 SNEGSKA (reference sequence). The CDR3 contains 16 residues. The CDR3 sequence is CSARDLSSARTDTQYF. CDR3 coding DNA: TGCAGTGCTAGAGATCTAAGTAGCGCCCGCACAGATACGCAGTATTTT.

This clonotype was seen ten or more times. The chain has TRBV20-1 and TRBJ1-6; 8 bases map to TRBD1. The V gene end was trimmed by 3 bases and the J gene end by 8 bases; junction bases not matched to a gene: 6. The germline CDR1 and CDR2 sequences are DFQATT and SNEGSKA (reference sequence). CDR3 length: 14 residues. CDR3 amino acids: CSASGQGKDSPLHF. CDR3 coding DNA: TGCAGTGCTAGCGGACAGGGCAAAGATTCACCCCTCCACTTT.

This clonotype was seen at least ten times. The CDR3, as DNA: TGCAGTGCTTATCGACCCTTGGACCCAAGAACCTACAATGAGCAGTTCTTC. Its translation is CSAYRPLDPRTYNEQFF. The V call is TRBV20-1, the J call TRBJ2-1; no clear D gene. CDR3 size: 17 residues. Germline loops: CDR1 DFQATT, CDR2 SNEGSKA (reference sequence). The V end lost 5 bases, the J end lost 2 bases, and 22 bases lay between the germline ends.

The chain links TRBV18 to TRBJ2-7; no definite D call. V was pared by 2 bases and J by 3 bases, with 20 bases between. There are 17 residues in the CDR3. Germline V gene lookup returns CDR1 KGHSH and CDR2 LQKENI. CDR3 coding DNA: TGTGCCAGCTCACCAGGATGGCGAGATTGGGGATACTACGAGCAGTACTTC. Encoded protein: CASSPGWRDWGYYEQYF.

This clonotype was recorded at least ten times. The V gene is TRBV6-5, the J gene TRBJ1-4, with D tentatively TRBD1 (5 bases). CDR3 length: 14 amino acids. The V gene lost 2 bases and the J gene lost 8 bases, with 12 bases spanning the gap. Germline V CDR1 and CDR2: MNHEY, SVGAGI. The DNA for the CDR3 is TGTGCCAGCAGTTACACAGGTTGGGGGGAAAAACTGTTTTTT. Protein: CASSYTGWGEKLFF.

The chain joins TRBV20-1 to TRBJ1-1; D is uncertain. Trimming took 1 base from V and 1 from J, leaving 10 bases between them. The germline V gene encodes CDR1 DFQATT and CDR2 SNEGSKA (reference sequence). This CDR3 is 14 amino acids long. CDR3 residues: CSARVGGQNTEAFF. CDR3 in DNA: TGCAGTGCTAGAGTCGGCGGCCAGAACACTGAAGCTTTCTTT.